The 21 T cell receptor beta chains presented below share a single source sample, sequenced in a study of OX40 agonist ivuxolimab in advanced cancers. The data were produced by immunoSEQ multiplex PCR, yet TCRdb's version contains in-frame clones alone and is incomplete. The table shows tens of thousands of clones, with 70% to 90% occurring only once. Specimen: CD4+ or CD8+ T cells sorted from blood, collected in a trial of the OX40 agonist ivuxolimab. Receptors were obtained from an adult with an advanced solid tumor such as melanoma, head and neck, liver or kidney cancer.

This chain uses TRBV7-9 with TRBJ1-2; D might be TRBD1 (5 bases). The CDR3 has 15 amino acids. The V gene's germline CDR1 is SEHNR and CDR2 FQNEAQ (reference sequence). V shed 4 bases and J shed 7 bases, with 19 bases lying between them. The CDR3 DNA sequence: TGTGCCAGCAGCTCCACCACGGGGGTCGATCGTGGCTACACCTTC. This codes for CASSSTTGVDRGYTF.

The chain carries TRBV29-1 and TRBJ2-5, with a weak D call TRBD1 (5 bases). V was cut by 5 bases and J by 0 bases, with 19 bases left in between. The CDR3 loop spans 16 amino acids. The germline gives CDR1 SQVTM, CDR2 ANQGSEA. The CDR3 spells CSVTRQPLRYQETQYF. CDR3 DNA sequence: TGCAGCGTTACTCGACAGCCTCTGAGGTACCAAGAGACCCAGTACTTC.

CDR3: CASSLPARSNQPQHF. In DNA form, the CDR3 reads TGTGCCAGCAGTTTACCGGCCCGGAGCAATCAGCCCCAGCATTTT. The chain carries TRBV28 and TRBJ1-5; D is uncertain. V lost 2 bases to trimming and J lost 1 base, with 9 bases between them. The length of the CDR3 is 15 residues. Germline CDR1 and CDR2: MDHEN and SYDVKM.

The CDR3 sequence: CASSALRVYNEQFF. DNA for the CDR3: TGTGCCAGCAGCGCCCTAAGAGTTTACAATGAGCAGTTCTTC. V and J are TRBV6-5 and TRBJ2-1; D call uncertain. The CDR3 consists of 14 residues. Between the trimmed V and J ends, which lost 6 bases and 4 bases, there was a span of 13 bases. Per the germline V gene, CDR1 is MNHEY and CDR2 is SVGAGI.

The genes are TRBV11-2 and TRBJ2-4; TRBD2 agrees at 8 bases. J gave up 0 bases and V 7 bases, and 8 bases lay outside the gene matches. Germline CDR1 and CDR2: SGHAT and FQNNGV. This CDR3 region has 16 residues. This CDR3 is CASTGGGWLAKNIQYF. Here the CDR3 DNA reads TGTGCCAGCACCGGGGGGGGATGGTTAGCCAAAAACATTCAGTACTTC.

V and J are TRBV7-2 and TRBJ1-2; D might be TRBD1 (5 bases). V was shortened by 1 base and J by 6 bases, with 9 bases between the two germline ends. The CDR3 spans 13 residues. From germline, CDR1 is SGHTA and CDR2 FQGNSA. For the CDR3, the DNA is TGTGCCAGCAGCTTAGGCAGGGACCATGGCTACACCTTC. This sequence encodes CASSLGRDHGYTF. The whole variable domain, filled in from reference TRBV7-2 and TRBJ1-2, reads GAGVSQSPSNKVTEKGKDVELRCDPISGHTALYWYRQSLGQGLEFLIYFQGNSAPDKSGLPSDRFSAERTGGSVSTLTIQRTQQEDSAVYLCASSLGRDHGYTFGSGTRLTVV.

V is TRBV18 and J is TRBJ2-6; 7 bases line up with TRBD1. The V gene's germline CDR1 is KGHSH and CDR2 LQKENI. After removal of 1 base from V and 0 bases from J, the junction contained 6 bases not matched to a gene. There are 18 residues in the CDR3. CDR3 DNA sequence: TGTGCCAGCTCACCACTGGGACAGTCCACCTCTGGGGCCAACGTCCTGACTTTC. Residues: CASSPLGQSTSGANVLTF.

The chain combines TRBV5-6 with TRBJ1-1, with 8 nucleotides matching TRBD1. The germline V gene encodes CDR1 SGHDT and CDR2 YYEEEE. The CDR3 consists of 16 residues. V gave up 2 bases and J gave up 0 bases; unmatched junction bases: 6. This chain's CDR3 is CASSFGTGSLNTEAFF. The CDR3 DNA is TGTGCCAGCAGCTTTGGGACAGGATCTCTGAACACTGAAGCTTTCTTT. The variable domain in full, with the rest retrieved from reference TRBV5-6 and TRBJ1-1, is DAGVTQSPTHLIKTRGQQVTLRCSPKSGHDTVSWYQQALGQGPQFIFQYYEEEERQRGNFPDRFSGHQFPNYSSELNVNALLLGDSALYLCASSFGTGSLNTEAFFGQGTRLTVV.

This clone was seen once. V usage is TRBV27 and J usage is TRBJ2-4; D is tentatively TRBD1 or TRBD2 (6 bases each). Trimming pared 8 bases from V and 3 bases from J, leaving 26 bases between. CDR1 and CDR2 (germline): MNHEY, SMNVEV (reference sequence). This CDR3 is 18 amino acids long. Here the CDR3 reads CASCPSPGAEGSKNIQYF. The CDR3 region has the DNA TGTGCCAGCTGCCCCTCACCGGGGGCGGAGGGCAGCAAAAACATTCAGTACTTC.

The chain recombines TRBV4-1 with TRBJ1-2; 7 bases are shared with TRBD1. This CDR3 has 14 amino acids. Per germline, CDR1 MGHRA and CDR2 YSYEKL. V lost 0 bases, J lost 7 bases, and 5 bases stayed unmatched. CDR3 protein: CASSQERGPRGYTF. CDR3 bases: TGCGCCAGCAGCCAAGAGAGGGGGCCTCGTGGCTACACCTTC.

This chain's CDR3 is CASSVGAAGELFF. Written as DNA, the CDR3 is TGTGCCAGCAGCGTGGGAGCCGCCGGGGAGCTGTTTTTT. The V call is TRBV4-2, the J call TRBJ2-2; D perhaps matches TRBD2 (5 bases). The germline V and J ends were trimmed by 5 bases and 6 bases, with 10 bases remaining between them. The CDR3 is 13 residues long. CDR1 is LGHNA, CDR2 YNFKEQ, per germline.

V and J are TRBV28 and TRBJ1-5; D not resolved. The germline CDR1 and CDR2 sequences are MDHEN and SYDVKM. V lost 3 bases and J lost 10, with 4 bases in between. This CDR3 spans 10 amino acids. CDR3: CASSLFPQHF. For the CDR3, the DNA is TGTGCCAGCAGTTTGTTCCCCCAGCATTTT.

The chain is built from TRBV27 and TRBJ2-7, with D possibly being TRBD2 (6 bases). V lost 5 bases and J 3 bases, leaving 14 bases between the germline ends. The CDR3 is made up of 14 amino acids. Germline V gives CDR1 MNHEY, CDR2 SMNVEV (reference sequence). In DNA form, the CDR3 reads TGTGCCAGCAGTGCGGGACCCGTCCTCTACGAGCAGTACTTC. This encodes CASSAGPVLYEQYF.

This chain connects TRBV20-1 to TRBJ2-5; unclear D gene. The CDR3 loop spans 11 amino acids. Germline V gene sequence: CDR1 DFQATT, CDR2 SNEGSKA (reference sequence). The V end was cut by 3 bases, the J end by 2 bases, with 4 bases between. CDR3 residues: CSASGQETQYF. Here the CDR3 DNA reads TGCAGTGCTAGCGGGCAAGAGACCCAGTACTTC.

Points on this clone: At one end, the junction sequence differs from germline, possibly due to a read error. The chain employs TRBV9 and TRBJ2-5; 10 bases match TRBD2. This CDR3 comprises 13 residues. Germline V gives CDR1 SGDLS, CDR2 YYNGEE. The DNA for the CDR3 is TGTGCCAGCAGCCCCACTGTAGCGGGGGGACCTGACTTC. Translating gives CASSPTVAGGPDF. Supplemented by reference TRBV9 and TRBJ2-5, the full variable domain reads DSGVTQTPKHLITATGQRVTLRCSPRSGDLSVYWYQQSLDQGLQFLIQYYNGEERAKGNILERFSAQQFPDLHSELNLSSLELGDSALYFCASSPTVAGGPDFGPGTRLLVL.

The chain uses TRBV19 and TRBJ2-3; perhaps TRBD1 as D (5 bases). This CDR3 region has 14 residues. CDR1 and CDR2 (germline): LNHDA, SQIVND (reference sequence). The V end was cut by 4 bases, the J end by 0 bases, with 8 bases between. The CDR3 bases are TGTGCCAGTAGTAAGCAGGGTAGCACAGATACGCAGTATTTT. Its protein product is CASSKQGSTDTQYF.

This sequence joins TRBV19 and TRBJ2-5; 8 bases map to TRBD2. The germline V gene encodes CDR1 LNHDA and CDR2 SQIVND (reference sequence). This CDR3 comprises 15 residues. V gave up 11 bases and J gave up 4 bases; unmatched junction bases: 15. CDR3 sequence: CACQLGRGDRETQYF. The CDR3 DNA follows: TGTGCCTGCCAACTCGGGCGGGGGGATCGAGAGACCCAGTACTTC.

Details on this clone: A read error may account for a junction end that differs from germline. DNA for the CDR3: TGCGCCAGCAGCGGGACCGGGACTAGCACCGATACGCAGTATTTT. Amino acids: CASSGTGTSTDTQYF. This chain joins TRBV5-1 and TRBJ2-3; 9 nucleotides agree with TRBD2. There are 15 residues in the CDR3. Germline assignment: CDR1 SGHRS and CDR2 YFSETQ.

J is TRBJ1-1 and V is TRBV7-9; weak D call: TRBD1 (6 bases). This CDR3 has 14 residues. V was clipped by 4 bases and J by 6 bases, with 15 bases between them. CDR1 and CDR2 (germline): SEHNR, FQNEAQ (reference sequence). CDR3: CASSYGGGAAEAFF. The DNA of the CDR3 is TGTGCCAGCAGCTATGGCGGGGGGGCGGCTGAAGCTTTCTTT.

The rearrangement joins TRBV9 to TRBJ2-4, with 7 bases aligning to TRBD1. Per germline, CDR1 SGDLS and CDR2 YYNGEE. The trim removed 3 bases at V and 12 bases at J, leaving 9 bases unmatched. This CDR3 has 13 amino acids. The CDR3 region has the DNA TGTGCCAGCAGCGACCTGGGACAGACTCGTCAGTACTTC. As protein: CASSDLGQTRQYF.

The V and J genes are TRBV4-2 and TRBJ1-1; a weak D match, TRBD1 (5 bases). CDR1 is LGHNA and CDR2 is YNFKEQ in the germline V gene. Between the trimmed V and J ends, which lost 3 bases and 1 base, there was a span of 12 bases. CDR3 length: 15 residues. The CDR3 region has the DNA TGTGCCAGCAGCCACCATCGGCAGGGGAACACTGAAGCTTTCTTT. This sequence encodes CASSHHRQGNTEAFF.